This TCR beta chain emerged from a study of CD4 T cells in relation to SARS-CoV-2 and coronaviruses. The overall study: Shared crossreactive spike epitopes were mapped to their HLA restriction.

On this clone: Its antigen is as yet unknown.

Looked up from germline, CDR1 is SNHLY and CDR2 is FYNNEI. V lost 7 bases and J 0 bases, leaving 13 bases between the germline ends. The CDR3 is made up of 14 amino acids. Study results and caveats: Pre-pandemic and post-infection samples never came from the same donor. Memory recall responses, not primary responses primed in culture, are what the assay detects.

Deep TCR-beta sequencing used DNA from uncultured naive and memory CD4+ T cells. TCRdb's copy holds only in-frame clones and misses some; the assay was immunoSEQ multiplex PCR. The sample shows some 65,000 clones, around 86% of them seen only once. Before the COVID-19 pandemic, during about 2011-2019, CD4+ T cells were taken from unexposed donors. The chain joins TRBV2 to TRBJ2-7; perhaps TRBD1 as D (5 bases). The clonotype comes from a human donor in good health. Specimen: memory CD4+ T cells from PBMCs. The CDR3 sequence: CASTYFRDSYEQYF. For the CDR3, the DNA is TGTGCCAGCACCTACTTCAGGGACTCCTACGAGCAGTACTTC.